The 14 T cell receptor beta chains in this list originate from one sample, sequenced in a study of human T cells and chemical hapten exposure. TCRdb recomputed calls from the RACE reads with MiXCR, one row per CDR3 protein. The sample holds about 41,000 distinct CDR3 sequences, approximately 3.4% seen once. Time point reported: patch test 2, 6 weeks after DPC sensitization. Treatment noted: therapeutic diphenylcyclopropenone sensitization with weekly scalp DPC. The specimen was whole blood, collected in connection with sensitization to the hapten diphenylcyclopropenone (DPC). These receptor sequences come from a middle-aged man with alopecia areata. Some clones in this sample may be carry-over from other donors' samples.

This clonotype was counted ten times or more. V is TRBV14 and J is TRBJ2-3; no clear D gene. This CDR3 is 15 amino acids long. V lost 2 bases and J lost 2, with 11 bases in between. Looked up from germline, CDR1 is SGHDN and CDR2 is FVKESK. CDR3 bases: TGTGCCAGCAGCCAAAGGCTAGGGTACACAGATACGCAGTATTTT. Its translation: CASSQRLGYTDTQYF.

In its sample, this clonotype was seen many times. The rearrangement links TRBV6-2 or TRBV6-3 to TRBJ2-7; D not certain. The V and J ends lost 8 bases and 0 bases respectively, with 11 bases between them. The CDR3 contains 13 residues. The germline gives CDR1 MNHEY, CDR2 SVGEGT. The DNA of the CDR3 is TGTGCCAGCCCACGAGGATTCTCCTACGAGCAGTACTTC. Protein sequence: CASPRGFSYEQYF.

This clonotype showed up many times. DNA for the CDR3: TGTGCCAGCAGTTTTAGGCGCGGCTCTGGAAACACCATATATTTT. It yields the protein CASSFRRGSGNTIYF. The J gene is TRBJ1-3, the V gene TRBV28; the D is unclear. V lost 3 bases, J lost 0 bases, and 9 bases lay in between. CDR1 and CDR2 from the germline V gene are MDHEN and SYDVKM. This CDR3 contains 15 residues.

This clonotype was picked up a small number of times. V gene TRBV28 combines with J gene TRBJ2-7; 8 positions agree with TRBD2. J was trimmed by 2 bases and V by 10 bases; bases with no gene match: 10. Germline loops: CDR1 MDHEN, CDR2 SYDVKM. CDR3 size: 14 residues. The CDR3 nucleotides read TGTGCCACCCATAATGCGGGGGGTGCCTACGAGCAGTACTTC. Residues: CATHNAGGAYEQYF.

This clonotype was detected many times. The genes are TRBV7-2 and TRBJ2-3; D tentatively fits TRBD1 or TRBD2 (5 bases each). Trimming cost V 3 bases and J 1 base, with 17 bases left between them. This CDR3 has 17 amino acids. Germline lookup yields CDR1 SGHTA and CDR2 FQGNSA. In nucleotides, the CDR3 is TGTGCCAGCAGCTTTGGGACCCTGGCCTGGGGCACAGATACGCAGTATTTT. Translating gives CASSFGTLAWGTDTQYF. Together with reference TRBV7-2 and TRBJ2-3, the CDR3 gives the full variable domain: GAGVSQSPSNKVTEKGKDVELRCDPISGHTALYWYRQSLGQGLEFLIYFQGNSAPDKSGLPSDRFSAERTGGSVSTLTIQRTQQEDSAVYLCASSFGTLAWGTDTQYFGPGTRLTVL.

Many counts were recorded for this clonotype. The chain links TRBV7-8 to TRBJ2-3; D is undetermined. The length of the CDR3 is 14 residues. Trimming cost V 2 bases and J 4 bases, with 10 bases left between them. Germline CDR1 is SGHVS and CDR2 is FQNEAQ. The CDR3 nucleotides read TGTGCCAGCAGCTTATCTATAGTGGCAGATACGCAGTATTTT. It is translated as CASSLSIVADTQYF.

This clonotype was observed at least ten times. The rearrangement joins TRBV2 to TRBJ2-2; tentative D call: TRBD2 (5 bases). Trimming left V 7 bases short and J 0 bases short, with 9 bases between. Germline V gives CDR1 SNHLY, CDR2 FYNNEI. The CDR3 is 14 amino acids. CDR3 protein: CASISGTNTGELFF. CDR3 nucleotides: TGTGCCAGCATTTCGGGGACGAACACCGGGGAGCTGTTTTTT. Drawing the rest from reference TRBV2 and TRBJ2-2, the complete variable domain is EPEVTQTPSHQVTQMGQEVILRCVPISNHLYFYWYRQILGQKVEFLVSFYNNEISEKSEIFDDQFSVERPDGSNFTLKIRSTKLEDSAMYFCASISGTNTGELFFGEGSRLTVL.

This clonotype was counted a few times. The V gene is TRBV6-2 or TRBV6-3, the J gene TRBJ2-1; 7 bases map to TRBD1. The germline CDR1 and CDR2 sequences are MNHEY and SVGEGT. This CDR3 has 16 residues. The V and J ends lost 0 bases and 7 bases, in that order; junction bases with no gene match: 9. DNA of the CDR3: TGTGCCAGCAGTTACTCGAGGGGGCTTAATGGTAATGAGCAGTTCTTC. Amino acids: CASSYSRGLNGNEQFF.

This clonotype was counted ten times or more. The CDR3 sequence: CASSPPTGTNRGNIQYF. The CDR3, as DNA: TGTGCCAGCTCACCACCGACGGGGACCAATAGAGGAAACATTCAGTACTTC. The rearrangement uses TRBV18 and TRBJ2-4; D might be TRBD1 or TRBD2, each matching 5 bases. The CDR3 extends over 17 amino acids. The V gene's germline CDR1 is KGHSH and CDR2 LQKENI. Trimming removed 0 bases at V and 6 bases at J, with 18 bases between.

This clonotype was detected ten times or more. The rearrangement uses TRBV20-1 and TRBJ2-1; D may correspond to TRBD1 or TRBD2 (5 bases each). Germline CDR1 reads DFQATT; CDR2 reads SNEGSKA (reference sequence). The CDR3 contains 14 residues. The ends were cut back, 3 bases at V and 0 bases at J, with 9 bases in the middle. The CDR3 coding sequence is TGCAGTGCTAGGTTGGGGGACTCCTACAATGAGCAGTTCTTC. This sequence encodes CSARLGDSYNEQFF.

In this sample, this clonotype turned up many times. The rearrangement links TRBV12-3 or TRBV12-4 to TRBJ2-1; possibly TRBD2 for D (5 bases). The CDR3 is 14 residues long. Deletions cut 7 bases from V and 1 base from J, with 11 bases between. CDR3 loop: CASIAGGSYNEQFF. Written as DNA, the CDR3 is TGTGCCAGCATCGCAGGAGGTTCCTACAATGAGCAGTTCTTC.

This clonotype was found many times. V gene TRBV10-3 combines with J gene TRBJ2-1, with TRBD2 matching 7 bases. Trimming at V came to 3 bases and at J to 3 bases, leaving 5 bases not matched to a gene. CDR1 and CDR2 (germline): ENHRY, SYGVKD. CDR3 length: 15 residues. This chain's CDR3 is CAISDNAGDYNEQFF. The CDR3 DNA sequence: TGTGCCATCAGTGACAACGCGGGGGACTACAATGAGCAGTTCTTC.

The sample holds many counts of this clonotype. The chain's CDR3 is CASSHSRGPPEAFF. CDR3 coding DNA: TGCGCCAGCAGCCACTCGAGGGGTCCCCCTGAAGCTTTCTTT. J is TRBJ1-1 and V is TRBV4-1, with D maybe TRBD1 (5 bases). The germline V and J ends were trimmed by 3 bases and 6 bases, with 14 bases remaining between them. The CDR3 sequence is 14 residues long. The V gene's germline CDR1 is MGHRA and CDR2 YSYEKL.

In the case of this clonotype: Being one base from a much bigger clone, this may be a read error. In this CDR3 the conserved last residue, phenylalanine or tryptophan, is missing, so a read error is likely. The rearrangement uses TRBV27 and TRBJ1-1; TRBD1 matches at 10 bases. The V and J ends lost 4 bases and 4 bases, in that order; junction bases with no gene match: 3. Germline CDR1 MNHEY, CDR2 SMNVEV (reference sequence). The CDR3 is 14 residues long. As DNA, the CDR3 is TGTGCCAGCAGTTCGAGGACAGGGGGCACTGAAGCTTTCCTT. Translating it yields CASSSRTGGTEAFL.